These 23 T cell receptor beta chains originate from one sample sequenced in a study of PD-L1 blockade in urothelial cancer. The assay was immunoSEQ multiplex PCR, and TCRdb's table has in-frame clones only and misses some. The sample has fewer than 30,000 clones; less than 90% are singletons. The sequencing used PBMCs, collected around atezolizumab (anti-PD-L1) treatment. These receptors originate from a man in his sixties or seventies with urothelial cancer.

The chain's CDR3 is CASSVGQGEGAFF. As DNA, the CDR3 is TGTGCCAGCAGTGTCGGTCAGGGGGAAGGAGCTTTCTTT. This chain joins TRBV2 and TRBJ1-1; 7 nucleotides agree with TRBD1. Germline loops: CDR1 SNHLY, CDR2 FYNNEI. V lost 4 bases, J lost 10 bases, and 9 bases stayed unmatched. The CDR3 consists of 13 residues.

V usage is TRBV5-4 and J usage is TRBJ2-1; 12 positions match TRBD2. CDR1 is SGHNT, CDR2 YYREEE, per germline (reference sequence). The V and J ends lost 4 bases and 8 bases, in that order; junction bases with no gene match: 7. This CDR3 is built from 15 residues. DNA of the CDR3: TGTGCCAGCAGCCGACTAGCGGGAGTCGAGGATGAGCAGTTCTTC. The encoded protein is CASSRLAGVEDEQFF.

V gene TRBV2 combines with J gene TRBJ2-5; possible D gene TRBD2, 7 bases. The V gene's germline CDR1 is SNHLY and CDR2 FYNNEI. The CDR3 covers 15 residues. Deletions cut 5 bases from V and 9 bases from J, with 22 bases between. In DNA form, the CDR3 reads TGTGCCAGCAGTTACAGGGAAATCGAGCGGGATGCCCAGTACTTC. Amino acid sequence: CASSYREIERDAQYF.

The chain carries TRBV21-1 and TRBJ1-5. TRBV21-1 is classified as a pseudogene. The CDR3 contains 20 residues. The CDR3 DNA reads TGTGCCAGCAGCCGCCAGGGAGGGGGGAAATTGTTATACAGCAATCAGCCCCAGCATTTT. Translated: CASSRQGGGKLLYSNQPQHF.

This chain joins TRBV18 and TRBJ1-1; D might be TRBD1 (6 bases). With 3 bases removed from V and 0 bases from J, the gap between germline ends came to 11 bases. Germline CDR1 KGHSH, CDR2 LQKENI. The CDR3 has 15 residues. The CDR3 spells CASSPQDSLNTEAFF. CDR3 nucleotide sequence: TGTGCCAGCTCACCGCAGGACAGTTTGAACACTGAAGCTTTCTTT.

V and J are TRBV19 and TRBJ1-4; D is uncertain. CDR3 size: 15 residues. Trimming removed 5 bases from V and 2 bases from J, with 12 bases in between. Germline CDR1 LNHDA, CDR2 SQIVND (reference sequence). The CDR3 nucleotides are TGTGCCAGTAGTCCTCTGGCCGGGACTAATGAAAAACTGTTTTTT. Its translation: CASSPLAGTNEKLFF.

The table lists this clone with a count of one. The rearrangement links TRBV19 to TRBJ2-7, with unresolved D. Trimming shortened V by 3 bases and J by 0 bases, and 6 bases separated the two germline ends. This CDR3 has 13 amino acids. From germline, CDR1 is LNHDA and CDR2 SQIVND (reference sequence). For the CDR3, the DNA is TGTGCCAGTAGTATGCAGGCCTCCTACGAGCAGTACTTC. Translated: CASSMQASYEQYF.

This clone was seen more than once but under ten times. The chain is built from TRBV10-1 and TRBJ1-2; 9 nucleotides agree with TRBD1. This CDR3 is 15 amino acids long. Trimming at V came to 7 bases and at J to 6 bases, leaving 12 bases not matched to a gene. The V gene's germline CDR1 is WNHNN and CDR2 SYGVQD (reference sequence). Here the CDR3 DNA reads TGCGCCAGCAACAAGGACAGGGGAAGAACGAATGGCTACACCTTC. As protein: CASNKDRGRTNGYTF.

The J gene is TRBJ2-7, the V gene TRBV10-2, with TRBD1 as a possible D gene (6 bases). Germline CDR1 is WSHSY and CDR2 is SAAADI. Trimming pared 10 bases from V and 1 base from J, leaving 11 bases between. The CDR3 consists of 12 residues. The chain's CDR3 is CAIQGPSYEQYF. The CDR3 bases are TGCGCCATCCAGGGGCCGTCCTACGAGCAGTACTTC.

The J gene is TRBJ2-2, the V gene TRBV19, with 7 bases identical to TRBD1. The V gene's germline CDR1 is LNHDA and CDR2 SQIVND (reference sequence). The V gene end was trimmed by 6 bases and the J gene end by 5 bases; junction bases not matched to a gene: 6. This CDR3 has 14 residues. Here the CDR3 reads CASRTPGGTGELFF. CDR3 bases: TGTGCCAGTAGGACTCCAGGGGGAACCGGGGAGCTGTTTTTT.

The chain links TRBV18 to TRBJ2-1; 8 positions agree with TRBD1. The CDR3 totals 14 residues. The V segment lost 4 bases and the J segment 8 bases; nucleotides outside the gene matches: 7. Germline V gene lookup returns CDR1 KGHSH and CDR2 LQKENI. The CDR3 DNA sequence: TGTGCCAGCTCACGACCGGACAGGGCCGATGAGCAGTTCTTC. Its translation: CASSRPDRADEQFF.

This clone came up a few times. The rearrangement uses TRBV10-3 and TRBJ2-7; tentatively, D is TRBD1 (6 bases). Trimming removed 6 bases at V and 3 bases at J, with 15 bases between. CDR1 and CDR2 from the germline V gene are ENHRY and SYGVKD. This CDR3 contains 14 residues. The CDR3 region has the DNA TGTGCCATCAGATTCGGGGACATGGGCTACGAGCAGTACTTC. Its protein product is CAIRFGDMGYEQYF.

This clone was seen once. The chain employs TRBV28 and TRBJ2-7; 12 nucleotides line up with TRBD2. The junction had 4 bases not matched to a gene; V was cut back by 7 bases and J by 3 bases. The CDR3 is 14 amino acids. Germline V gene data show CDR1 as MDHEN and CDR2 as SYDVKM. DNA for the CDR3: TGTGCCAGCACTCCGACTAGCGGGAGCTACGAGCAGTACTTC. Translated, it gives CASTPTSGSYEQYF.

V usage is TRBV14 and J usage is TRBJ2-1, with D perhaps TRBD2 (6 bases). V was cut by 0 bases and J by 9 bases, with 18 bases left in between. Germline-derived CDR1 and CDR2 are SGHDN and FVKESK. The CDR3 totals 16 residues. CDR3 in DNA: TGTGCCAGCAGCCAAGATGGTTGGAGGGGTGGAACTGAGCAGTTCTTC. Residues: CASSQDGWRGGTEQFF.

The rearrangement uses TRBV7-9 and TRBJ2-7; 7 nucleotides align to TRBD1. The CDR3 spans 15 residues. Germline CDR1 reads SEHNR; CDR2 reads FQNEAQ (reference sequence). V shed 5 bases and J 3 bases; nucleotides not matched to a gene: 10. CDR3 sequence: CASSRIRDSIYEQYF. Here the CDR3 DNA reads TGTGCCAGCAGCCGAATCCGGGACAGCATCTACGAGCAGTACTTC.

The rearrangement uses TRBV11-2 and TRBJ2-1; TRBD1 matches 9 bases. Germline CDR1 and CDR2: SGHAT and FQNNGV. This CDR3 is 16 amino acids long. V trimming: 5 bases; J trimming: 7 bases; junction bases outside the gene matches: 12. The DNA for the CDR3 is TGTGCCAGCAGCGTGCAAGGACAGGGGTTAGTGAATGAGCAGTTCTTC. Protein sequence: CASSVQGQGLVNEQFF.

V is TRBV5-1 and J is TRBJ1-5, with D possibly TRBD1 on 6 matching bases. The V and J ends lost 7 bases and 4 bases respectively, with 15 bases between them. Germline V gene data show CDR1 as SGHRS and CDR2 as YFSETQ. This CDR3 is 14 amino acids long. In DNA, the CDR3 is TGCGCCAGCTCGACAGGAGGAGGAAATCAGCCCCAGCATTTT. Protein product: CASSTGGGNQPQHF.

The chain links TRBV7-9 to TRBJ2-2, with D possibly matching TRBD1 (6 bases). The V end was cut by 3 bases, the J end by 4 bases, with 12 bases between. The CDR3 length is 15 residues. Per the germline V gene, CDR1 is SEHNR and CDR2 is FQNEAQ (reference sequence). The CDR3 loop reads CASSLVRGFTGELFF. CDR3 DNA: TGTGCCAGCAGCTTGGTCAGGGGTTTCACCGGGGAGCTGTTTTTT.

DNA for the CDR3: TGCGCCAGCAGCTTGGAGGGAGGAGATACGCAGTATTTT. Protein product: CASSLEGGDTQYF. J is TRBJ2-3 and V is TRBV5-1; the D gene is possibly TRBD2 (6 bases). Per germline, CDR1 SGHRS and CDR2 YFSETQ. The CDR3 is 13 residues long. Trimming took 0 bases from V and 5 from J, leaving 7 bases between them.

The chain recombines TRBV18 with TRBJ1-3, with D hard to call. Per germline, CDR1 KGHSH and CDR2 LQKENI. The CDR3 contains 15 residues. V was clipped by 0 bases and J by 2 bases, with 8 bases between them. The CDR3 nucleotides are TGTGCCAGCTCACCACCCGGGGTGGCTGGAAACACCATATATTTT. Translation: CASSPPGVAGNTIYF.

The chain is built from TRBV30 and TRBJ1-6; D is ambiguous. Trimming took 0 bases from V and 5 from J, leaving 11 bases between them. In germline, CDR1 is GTSNPN, CDR2 SVGIG (reference sequence). This CDR3 comprises 15 residues. DNA for the CDR3: TGTGCCTGGAGTGTTCCGGTCGTCAATAATTCACCCCTCCACTTT. Translated, it gives CAWSVPVVNNSPLHF.

This rearrangement joins TRBV7-2 to TRBJ2-1; TRBD2 might be the D (5 bases). The CDR3 covers 15 residues. Germline V gene sequence: CDR1 SGHTA, CDR2 FQGNSA. Trimming removed 1 base at V and 2 bases at J, with 9 bases between. The CDR3 sequence is CASSLVSGPYNEQFF. As DNA, the CDR3 is TGTGCCAGCAGCTTAGTGAGCGGCCCCTACAATGAGCAGTTCTTC.

The rearrangement links TRBV6-1 to TRBJ2-5, with D unclear. V was pared by 8 bases and J by 5 bases, with 9 bases between. This CDR3 region has 11 residues. Germline-derived CDR1 and CDR2 are MNHNS and SASEGT. The CDR3 sequence: CASSGIETQYF. CDR3 nucleotides: TGTGCCAGCTCAGGAATCGAGACCCAGTACTTC.